A single sample is the source of the 18 T cell receptor beta chains below, sequenced in a study of spatial heterogeneity in lung cancer. The time point was: sample taken at primary tumor resection. MiXCR, run by TCRdb on the 5' RACE reads, gives a single entry per CDR3 protein. Of some 38,000 distinct CDR3 sequences listed, around 3.1% are singletons. The sequences come from normal lung tissue next to the tumor, collected at surgery. All receptors derive from a male donor with early-stage non-small cell lung cancer.

In its sample, this clonotype was seen many times. The rearrangement uses TRBV6-5 and TRBJ2-5; 8 bases line up with TRBD2. Unmatched junction bases numbered 10, after V lost 6 bases and J lost 1 base. The germline V gene has CDR1 MNHEY and CDR2 SVGAGI. This CDR3 has 16 amino acids. In DNA form, the CDR3 reads TGTGCCAGCAGACTTGGAGCGGGGGCCACCCAAGAGACCCAGTACTTC. Encoded protein: CASRLGAGATQETQYF.

This chain joins TRBV5-1 and TRBJ2-7; 8 bases are shared with TRBD1. CDR1 is SGHRS and CDR2 is YFSETQ in the germline V gene. The CDR3 contains 14 residues. V was clipped by 0 bases and J by 6 bases; unmatched bases: 5. The CDR3 here is CASSLGPGGTEQYF. The CDR3 DNA reads TGCGCCAGCAGCTTGGGCCCAGGGGGCACCGAGCAGTACTTC.

This clonotype was counted many times. The chain joins TRBV7-2 to TRBJ2-2, with 9 bases aligning to TRBD1. The trim removed 6 bases at V and 3 bases at J, leaving 5 bases unmatched. CDR1 is SGHTA and CDR2 is FQGNSA in the germline V gene. The CDR3 loop spans 15 amino acids. The CDR3: CASRTGGLDTGELFF. CDR3 in DNA: TGTGCCAGCAGGACAGGGGGGCTCGACACCGGGGAGCTGTTTTTT.

Many counts were recorded for this clonotype. The gene calls are TRBV3-1 and TRBJ2-5; the match to TRBD2 covers 13 bases. J was trimmed by 4 bases and V by 4 bases; bases with no gene match: 0. This CDR3 is 14 amino acids long. In germline, CDR1 is LGHDT, CDR2 YNNKEL (reference sequence). As DNA, the CDR3 is TGTGCCAGCAGCCGGACTAGCGGGAGAGAGACCCAGTACTTC. As protein: CASSRTSGRETQYF.

This clonotype was detected ten times or more. The chain joins TRBV5-5 to TRBJ2-7; TRBD1 matches 7 bases. Looked up from germline, CDR1 is SGHKS and CDR2 is YYEKEE (reference sequence). V lost 4 bases, J lost 1 base, and 8 bases stayed unmatched. The CDR3 contains 15 residues. CDR3 sequence: CASSITGQSSYEQYF. CDR3 coding DNA: TGTGCCAGCAGCATTACGGGACAGTCGTCCTACGAGCAGTACTTC.

This clonotype was detected many times. The gene calls are TRBV7-8 and TRBJ2-1, with unresolved D. V was pared by 1 base and J by 4 bases, with 2 bases between. Germline V CDR1 and CDR2: SGHVS, FQNEAQ. The CDR3 consists of 12 residues. CDR3 loop: CASSLVYNEQFF. Here the CDR3 DNA reads TGTGCCAGCAGCTTAGTATACAATGAGCAGTTCTTC.

This clonotype was found many times. This chain links TRBV12-3 or TRBV12-4 with TRBJ2-6; no firm D call. V was cut by 8 bases and J by 0 bases, with 11 bases left in between. The CDR3 spans 15 residues. The CDR3 here is CASAVSRSGANVLTF. The CDR3 DNA sequence: TGTGCCAGCGCGGTATCCCGCTCTGGGGCCAACGTCCTGACTTTC.

This clonotype was observed many times. The rearrangement joins TRBV10-3 to TRBJ2-5; D is ambiguous. This CDR3 region has 13 residues. Trimming took off 5 bases at V and 4 bases at J, with 11 bases between the two ends. The germline V gene has CDR1 ENHRY and CDR2 SYGVKD. Here the CDR3 reads CAISPSPIETQYF. Here the CDR3 DNA reads TGTGCCATCAGTCCTTCTCCGATAGAGACCCAGTACTTC.

This clonotype came up many times. The chain carries TRBV6-5 and TRBJ1-6; possible D gene TRBD1, 5 bases. Trimming shortened V by 7 bases and J by 7 bases, and 14 bases separated the two germline ends. This CDR3 has 14 amino acids. Germline V gene data show CDR1 as MNHEY and CDR2 as SVGAGI. The CDR3 here is CASTYGTGNSPLHF. The CDR3 DNA reads as TGTGCCAGCACCTACGGGACCGGGAATTCACCCCTCCACTTT.

This clonotype was observed a few times. This chain joins TRBV7-2 and TRBJ2-3; D gene uncertain. This CDR3 is 13 amino acids long. Trimming left V 1 base short and J 3 bases short, with 5 bases between. CDR1 and CDR2 from the germline V gene are SGHTA and FQGNSA. In nucleotides, the CDR3 is TGTGCCAGCAGCTTAGTGGGGACAGATACGCAGTATTTT. Residues: CASSLVGTDTQYF.

The DNA for the CDR3 is TGTGCCAGCAGTGAAGTGGACTCTGGGGCCAACGTCCTGACTTTC. This codes for CASSEVDSGANVLTF. The chain has TRBV2 and TRBJ2-6; D is ambiguous. Looked up from germline, CDR1 is SNHLY and CDR2 is FYNNEI. With 1 base removed from V and 0 bases from J, the gap between germline ends came to 4 bases. The CDR3 consists of 15 residues. Drawing the rest from reference TRBV2 and TRBJ2-6, the complete variable domain is EPEVTQTPSHQVTQMGQEVILRCVPISNHLYFYWYRQILGQKVEFLVSFYNNEISEKSEIFDDQFSVERPDGSNFTLKIRSTKLEDSAMYFCASSEVDSGANVLTFGAGSRLTVL.

This clonotype was seen repeatedly, ten times or more. CDR3 sequence reads: CATSDLGNTEAFF. The CDR3 DNA reads TGTGCCACCAGTGATTTGGGGAACACTGAAGCTTTCTTT. The rearrangement joins TRBV24-1 to TRBJ1-1; D remains ambiguous. V was trimmed by 0 bases and J by 1 base, leaving 2 bases between them. CDR3 length equals 13 residues. From germline, CDR1 is KGHDR and CDR2 SFDVKD.

In this sample, this clonotype turned up many times. The rearrangement links TRBV20-1 to TRBJ1-1; 7 nucleotides line up with TRBD1. With V trimmed by 4 bases and J by 0 bases, 2 bases remained unmatched. CDR3 length: 13 amino acids. CDR1 is DFQATT and CDR2 is SNEGSKA in the germline V gene (reference sequence). Written as DNA, the CDR3 is TGCAGTGCTAAGGGACAGCTGAACACTGAAGCTTTCTTT. It encodes CSAKGQLNTEAFF.

The rearrangement joins TRBV20-1 to TRBJ2-7; no clear D. Germline CDR1 DFQATT, CDR2 SNEGSKA (reference sequence). Deletions cut 4 bases from V and 0 bases from J, with 13 bases between. The CDR3 consists of 14 residues. CDR3 DNA: TGCAGTGCTAACCTGCTAGTGAGCTCCTACGAGCAGTACTTC. The encoded protein is CSANLLVSSYEQYF.

This chain uses TRBV7-2 with TRBJ1-2; TRBD1 might be the D (6 bases). From germline, CDR1 is SGHTA and CDR2 FQGNSA. V lost 5 bases and J 8 bases, leaving 12 bases between the germline ends. This CDR3 is 12 amino acids long. CDR3 region: CASSPGQRGYTF. The CDR3, as DNA: TGTGCCAGCAGCCCCGGACAGCGAGGCTACACCTTC. The variable domain in full, completed from reference TRBV7-2 and TRBJ1-2, reads GAGVSQSPSNKVTEKGKDVELRCDPISGHTALYWYRQSLGQGLEFLIYFQGNSAPDKSGLPSDRFSAERTGGSVSTLTIQRTQQEDSAVYLCASSPGQRGYTFGSGTRLTVV.

In its sample, this clonotype was seen many times. The V gene is TRBV28, the J gene TRBJ1-2; no clear D gene. Germline assignment: CDR1 MDHEN and CDR2 SYDVKM. The ends were cut back, 5 bases at V and 4 bases at J, with 8 bases in the middle. This CDR3 is built from 12 residues. CDR3: CASSLARYGYTF. Here the CDR3 DNA reads TGTGCCAGCAGTCTAGCCCGCTATGGCTACACCTTC.

In its sample, this clonotype was seen many times. This sequence joins TRBV27 and TRBJ1-4, with 7 bases matching TRBD1. CDR3 size: 19 residues. Trimming at V came to 5 bases and at J to 0 bases, leaving 15 bases not matched to a gene. Germline V CDR1 and CDR2: MNHEY, SMNVEV (reference sequence). CDR3 region: CASSPIRDRKTATNEKLFF. In nucleotides, the CDR3 is TGTGCCAGCAGTCCGATCCGGGACAGAAAGACCGCAACTAATGAAAAACTGTTTTTT.

This clonotype has at least ten counts. V and J are TRBV9 and TRBJ2-6; D remains ambiguous. Germline V gene data show CDR1 as SGDLS and CDR2 as YYNGEE. V dropped 0 bases and J dropped 4 bases, with 8 bases sitting between them. There are 15 residues in the CDR3. The CDR3 protein is CASSVDAFGANVLTF. The CDR3 coding sequence is TGTGCCAGCAGCGTAGACGCATTCGGGGCCAACGTCCTGACTTTC.